The 24 T cell receptor beta chains presented below share a single source sample, sequenced in a study of human T cells and chemical hapten exposure. One entry per CDR3 protein results from TCRdb running MiXCR on the RACE reads. In the table there are some 380,000 distinct CDR3 sequences, around 4.8% of which are singletons. The time point here: patch test 1, 2 weeks after DPC sensitization. Treatment here: therapeutic diphenylcyclopropenone sensitization with weekly scalp DPC. The sequenced sample was whole blood, obtained in connection with sensitization to the hapten diphenylcyclopropenone (DPC). The receptors originated from a woman aged 45-59 years with alopecia areata. Some clones in this sample may be carry-over from other donors' samples.

This clonotype was seen only a few times. This chain joins TRBV6-6 and TRBJ1-5; D is unclear. Germline values: CDR1 MNHNY, CDR2 SVGAGI (reference sequence). This CDR3 has 13 amino acids. Trimming stripped 7 bases from V and 0 bases from J, with 7 bases between. CDR3 bases: TGTGCCAGCACAGGATATAGCAATCAGCCCCAGCATTTT. Its protein is CASTGYSNQPQHF.

This clonotype was detected ten times or more. This chain joins TRBV6-5 and TRBJ1-1; D unresolved. Trimming cost V 8 bases and J 10 bases, with 14 bases left between them. Germline V lookup: CDR1 MNHEY, CDR2 SVGAGI. This CDR3 has 11 residues. CDR3 region: CASSSPSGAFF. The CDR3 DNA follows: TGTGCCAGCTCCAGCCCCAGTGGAGCTTTCTTT.

In this sample, this clonotype turned up a few times. This chain links TRBV20-1 with TRBJ2-7, with 7 bases identical to TRBD1. V was clipped by 3 bases and J by 4 bases; unmatched bases: 12. This CDR3 is 15 amino acids long. Germline CDR1 reads DFQATT; CDR2 reads SNEGSKA (reference sequence). CDR3 amino acids: CSASPQTGWLYEQYF. DNA of the CDR3: TGCAGTGCTAGTCCACAGACAGGGTGGTTGTACGAGCAGTACTTC.

This clonotype showed up many times. For the CDR3, the DNA is TGTGCCAGCAGCTTGTTCGGGGACAATGTCTCTGAAGCTTTCTTT. This sequence encodes CASSLFGDNVSEAFF. The chain links TRBV5-6 to TRBJ1-1, with D maybe TRBD1 (6 bases). This CDR3 is built from 15 residues. Germline V gives CDR1 SGHDT, CDR2 YYEEEE. Trimming removed 1 base from V and 6 bases from J, with 16 bases in between.

In this sample, this clonotype turned up many times. This rearrangement joins TRBV4-2 to TRBJ2-1, with a possible D match to TRBD1 (5 bases). CDR1 is LGHNA, CDR2 YNFKEQ, per germline. The CDR3 has 16 amino acids. Trimming removed 0 bases at V and 0 bases at J, with 9 bases between. The CDR3 DNA reads TGTGCCAGCAGCCAAGACGTGACAGTCTCCTACAATGAGCAGTTCTTC. It encodes CASSQDVTVSYNEQFF.

The V gene is TRBV7-9, the J gene TRBJ1-1, with D possibly TRBD1 on 6 matching bases. CDR1 and CDR2 from the germline V gene are SEHNR and FQNEAQ (reference sequence). The CDR3 covers 16 residues. V was pared by 4 bases and J by 0 bases, with 15 bases between. CDR3 DNA: TGTGCCAGCAGCTCCTATTGGACAGTCATGAACACTGAAGCTTTCTTT. Translated: CASSSYWTVMNTEAFF.

This clonotype came up many times. The genes are TRBV15 and TRBJ1-2; D call uncertain. CDR1 LNHNV and CDR2 YYDKDF come from the germline V gene (reference sequence). CDR3 size: 15 residues. V lost 3 bases and J 5 bases, leaving 16 bases between the germline ends. Here the CDR3 DNA reads TGTGCCACCAGCAGGGAAAAGGCGGAGTTTTATGGCTACACCTTC. It specifies CATSREKAEFYGYTF.

Ten or more counts support this clonotype. The V call is TRBV27, the J call TRBJ1-5; 7 bases line up with TRBD1. Trimming at V came to 4 bases and at J to 7 bases, leaving 7 bases not matched to a gene. Germline V gene lookup returns CDR1 MNHEY and CDR2 SMNVEV (reference sequence). CDR3 length: 14 residues. CDR3 nucleotides: TGTGCCAGCAGTTCGACAGGGCTGCGACAGCCCCAGCATTTT. Protein sequence: CASSSTGLRQPQHF.

In this sample, this clonotype turned up many times. The chain links TRBV29-1 to TRBJ2-2, with 7 bases that match TRBD1. The germline CDR1 and CDR2 sequences are SQVTM and ANQGSEA. The trim removed 1 base at V and 3 bases at J, leaving 17 bases unmatched. This CDR3 comprises 19 residues. CDR3 nucleotide sequence: TGCAGCGTTGAAGGGGCAGGGGGAAGGGACCACCACGACACCGGGGAGCTGTTTTTT. This codes for CSVEGAGGRDHHDTGELFF.

This sequence joins TRBV13 and TRBJ2-1, with D tentatively TRBD2 (5 bases). The CDR3 has 16 amino acids. V was clipped by 1 base and J by 7 bases, with 17 bases between them. CDR1 and CDR2 (germline): PRHDT, FYEKMQ (reference sequence). Here the CDR3 reads CASSLERSGWGNEQFF. In DNA form, the CDR3 reads TGTGCCAGCAGCTTAGAACGGTCGGGATGGGGAAATGAGCAGTTCTTC.

This clonotype turned up a few times. J is TRBJ2-3 and V is TRBV9, with D possibly called TRBD1 or TRBD2 (5 bases each). CDR1 is SGDLS, CDR2 YYNGEE, per germline. The CDR3 loop spans 16 amino acids. Trimming took off 0 bases at V and 0 bases at J, with 11 bases between the two ends. The CDR3 DNA is TGTGCCAGCAGCGTAGTGCCCGGGGCCAGCACAGATACGCAGTATTTT. Protein product: CASSVVPGASTDTQYF.

CDR3 residues: CASSGLPMTDYGYTF. The CDR3 nucleotides are TGTGCCAGCAGTGGACTCCCTATGACGGACTATGGCTACACCTTC. The V gene is TRBV6-1, the J gene TRBJ1-2; D unresolved. Trimming removed 4 bases at V and 3 bases at J, with 15 bases between. Germline V lookup: CDR1 MNHNS, CDR2 SASEGT. CDR3 length: 15 residues.

The chain uses TRBV20-1 and TRBJ2-5, with TRBD1 matching over 12 bases. Per germline, CDR1 DFQATT and CDR2 SNEGSKA (reference sequence). The trim removed 4 bases at V and 5 bases at J, leaving 11 bases unmatched. CDR3 size: 16 residues. This CDR3 is CSANEQGTGGAETQYF. CDR3 nucleotide sequence: TGCAGTGCTAACGAGCAGGGGACAGGGGGCGCCGAGACCCAGTACTTC.

This clonotype has more than one count but fewer than ten. The CDR3 sequence is CASSVTTGGIQYF. For the CDR3, the DNA is TGTGCCAGCAGCGTAACCACAGGGGGCATTCAGTACTTC. The chain is built from TRBV9 and TRBJ2-4, with TRBD1 matching 8 bases. From germline, CDR1 is SGDLS and CDR2 YYNGEE. Unmatched junction bases numbered 3, after V lost 1 base and J lost 9 bases. The CDR3 sequence is 13 residues long.

This clonotype was counted at least ten times. The chain uses TRBV3-1 and TRBJ2-1; 12 nucleotides match TRBD2. Germline CDR1 reads LGHDT; CDR2 reads YNNKEL (reference sequence). The CDR3 runs 16 residues. J was trimmed by 7 bases and V by 3 bases; bases with no gene match: 7. In DNA, the CDR3 is TGTGCCAGCAGCCAGAAACTAGCGGGAGGAGGTAATGAGCAGTTCTTC. It translates to CASSQKLAGGGNEQFF.

At least ten counts were recorded for this clonotype. The V gene is TRBV6-1, the J gene TRBJ2-7; D tentatively reads TRBD1 or TRBD2 (5 bases each). The CDR3 totals 13 residues. Germline CDR1 MNHNS, CDR2 SASEGT. V was trimmed by 6 bases and J by 3 bases, leaving 12 bases between them. In DNA, the CDR3 is TGTGCCAGCAGCCGAGAGGGGTACTACGAGCAGTACTTC. It specifies CASSREGYYEQYF.

The table lists this clonotype with a few counts. The genes are TRBV3-1 and TRBJ1-2; TRBD1 is a possible D gene (5 bases). Deletions cut 0 bases from V and 4 bases from J, with 9 bases between. This CDR3 has 14 amino acids. Germline lookup yields CDR1 LGHDT and CDR2 YNNKEL (reference sequence). Here the CDR3 DNA reads TGTGCCAGCAGCCAAGAGTCCAGGGTCTATGGCTACACCTTC. It encodes CASSQESRVYGYTF.

This clonotype was seen repeatedly, ten times or more. This chain connects TRBV6-2 or TRBV6-3 to TRBJ1-5; D remains ambiguous. V lost 2 bases and J lost 10, with 6 bases in between. CDR3 length: 11 residues. Germline V gives CDR1 MNHEY, CDR2 SVGEGT. CDR3 sequence (DNA): TGTGCCAGCAGTTACCCCGCTCCCCAGCATTTT. Amino acid sequence: CASSYPAPQHF.

Many counts were recorded for this clonotype. The chain uses TRBV4-3 and TRBJ2-1; 10 nucleotides line up with TRBD2. This CDR3 region has 15 residues. Germline trimming cut 4 bases from V and 5 bases from J; bases unmatched to any gene: 5. Germline V lookup: CDR1 LGHNA, CDR2 YSLEER. The chain's CDR3 is CASSPLAGDHNEQFF. CDR3 DNA: TGCGCCAGCAGCCCCCTAGCGGGAGACCACAATGAGCAGTTCTTC.

This clonotype showed up many times. The genes are TRBV6-2 or TRBV6-3 and TRBJ1-2; TRBD1 aligns across 8 bases. V dropped 6 bases and J dropped 8; count of bases not matched to a gene: 8. The CDR3 contains 13 residues. CDR1 and CDR2 (germline): MNHEY, SVGEGT. This CDR3 is CASSPGQGEGYTF. For the CDR3, the DNA is TGTGCCAGCAGCCCAGGACAGGGAGAAGGCTACACCTTC.

V gene TRBV3-1 combines with J gene TRBJ1-6, with D possibly TRBD1 on 6 matching bases. This CDR3 spans 16 amino acids. Germline V gene lookup returns CDR1 LGHDT and CDR2 YNNKEL (reference sequence). Deletions cut 1 base from V and 9 bases from J, with 16 bases between. CDR3 sequence (DNA): TGTGCCAGCAGCCAAGGAGCCGGCAGGGGACCTTCACCCCTCCACTTT. It encodes CASSQGAGRGPSPLHF.

There are many counts of this clonotype. The chain uses TRBV20-1 and TRBJ2-1, with 9 bases lining up with TRBD2. The CDR3 is 13 amino acids. Germline V lookup: CDR1 DFQATT, CDR2 SNEGSKA (reference sequence). V lost 5 bases and J lost 10; bases outside the gene matches: 9. For the CDR3, the DNA is TGCAGTGCTCCTAGCGGGACCCTTCTAGAGCAGTTCTTC. Protein product: CSAPSGTLLEQFF.

This clonotype came up many times. This chain joins TRBV6-5 and TRBJ2-3; TRBD2 matches at 10 bases. With 0 bases clipped from V and 5 bases from J, the junction kept 11 bases outside the gene matches. The CDR3 loop spans 18 amino acids. Germline CDR1 and CDR2: MNHEY and SVGAGI. The CDR3 sequence: CASSYSKAGGSGLDTQYF. The DNA of the CDR3 is TGTGCCAGCAGTTACTCGAAAGCGGGGGGGAGTGGCTTAGATACGCAGTATTTT.

Details on this clonotype: A much larger clonotype is one base distant, so this may be a read error. V gene TRBV7-9 combines with J gene TRBJ2-3, with TRBD1 as a possible D gene (6 bases). The CDR3 covers 15 residues. V lost 5 bases and J 3 bases, leaving 15 bases between the germline ends. The V gene's germline CDR1 is SEHNR and CDR2 FQNEAQ (reference sequence). The CDR3 nucleotides are TGTGCCAGCAGCGTCCGGTCAGGGGCTACAGATACGCAGTATTTT. Amino acid sequence: CASSVRSGATDTQYF. The full variable domain, rest sourced from reference TRBV7-9 and TRBJ2-3, is DTGVSQNPRHKITKRGQNVTFRCDPISEHNRLYWYRQTLGQGPEFLTYFQNEAQLEKSRLLSDRFSAERPKGSFSTLEIQRTEQGDSAMYLCASSVRSGATDTQYFGPGTRLTVL.